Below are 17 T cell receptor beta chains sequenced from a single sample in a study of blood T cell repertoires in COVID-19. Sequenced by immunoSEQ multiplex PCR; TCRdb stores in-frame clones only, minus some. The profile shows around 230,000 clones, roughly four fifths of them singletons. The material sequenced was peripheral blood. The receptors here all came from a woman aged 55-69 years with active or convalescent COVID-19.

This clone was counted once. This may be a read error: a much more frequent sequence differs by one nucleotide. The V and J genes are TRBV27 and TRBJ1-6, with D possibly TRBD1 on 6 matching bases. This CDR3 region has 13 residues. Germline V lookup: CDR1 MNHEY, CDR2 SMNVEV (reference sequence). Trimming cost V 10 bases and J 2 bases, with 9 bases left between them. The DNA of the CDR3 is TGTGCCACCAGGGGCCCCTATAATTCACCCCTCCACTTT. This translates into CATRGPYNSPLHF.

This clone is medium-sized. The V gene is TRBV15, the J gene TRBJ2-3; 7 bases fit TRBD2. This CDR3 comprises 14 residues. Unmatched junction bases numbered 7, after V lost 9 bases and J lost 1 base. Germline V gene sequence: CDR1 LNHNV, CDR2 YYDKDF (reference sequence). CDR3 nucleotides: TGTGCCACACACAGAGGACTAGGCACAGATACGCAGTATTTT. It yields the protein CATHRGLGTDTQYF.

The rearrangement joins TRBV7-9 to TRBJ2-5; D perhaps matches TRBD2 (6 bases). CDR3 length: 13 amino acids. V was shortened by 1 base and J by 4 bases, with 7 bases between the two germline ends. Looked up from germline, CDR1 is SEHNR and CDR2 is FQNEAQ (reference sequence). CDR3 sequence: CASSLEGGETQYF. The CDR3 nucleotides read TGTGCCAGCAGCTTAGAGGGAGGAGAGACCCAGTACTTC.

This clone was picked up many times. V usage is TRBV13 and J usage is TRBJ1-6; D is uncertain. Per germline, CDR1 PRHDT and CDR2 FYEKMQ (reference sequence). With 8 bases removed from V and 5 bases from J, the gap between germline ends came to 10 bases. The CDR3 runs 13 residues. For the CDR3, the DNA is TGTGCCAGCTCTTTGCCTAATAATTCACCCCTCCACTTT. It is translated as CASSLPNNSPLHF.

Written as DNA, the CDR3 is TGTGCCTGGAGCGAAGGGGCAACGACCTACAATGAGCAGTTCTTC. This gives the protein CAWSEGATTYNEQFF. The V gene is TRBV30, the J gene TRBJ2-1; D perhaps matches TRBD1 (5 bases). The CDR3 length is 15 residues. V was clipped by 3 bases and J by 2 bases, with 14 bases between them. Per the germline V gene, CDR1 is GTSNPN and CDR2 is SVGIG (reference sequence).

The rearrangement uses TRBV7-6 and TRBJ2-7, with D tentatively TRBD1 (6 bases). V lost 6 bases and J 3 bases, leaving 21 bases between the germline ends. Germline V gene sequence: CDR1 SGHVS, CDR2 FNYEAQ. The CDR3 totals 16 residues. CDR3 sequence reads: CASSLQTGPTLYEQYF. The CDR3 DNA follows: TGTGCCAGCAGTTTACAGACAGGTCCGACCCTCTACGAGCAGTACTTC.

The CDR3 is CAISGAGLNTEAFF. CDR3 bases: TGTGCCATCAGTGGGGCAGGGTTGAACACTGAAGCTTTCTTT. The chain links TRBV10-3 to TRBJ1-1; D may be TRBD1 (5 bases). The CDR3 is made up of 14 amino acids. Germline CDR1 and CDR2: ENHRY and SYGVKD. V shed 4 bases and J shed 0 bases, with 9 bases lying between them.

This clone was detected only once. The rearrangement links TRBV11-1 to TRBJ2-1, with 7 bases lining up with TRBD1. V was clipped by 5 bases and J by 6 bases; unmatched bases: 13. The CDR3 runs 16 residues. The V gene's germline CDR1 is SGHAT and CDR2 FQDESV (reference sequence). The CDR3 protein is CASSRNPGQSGNEQFF. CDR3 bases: TGTGCCAGCAGCAGAAACCCGGGACAGAGTGGCAATGAGCAGTTCTTC.

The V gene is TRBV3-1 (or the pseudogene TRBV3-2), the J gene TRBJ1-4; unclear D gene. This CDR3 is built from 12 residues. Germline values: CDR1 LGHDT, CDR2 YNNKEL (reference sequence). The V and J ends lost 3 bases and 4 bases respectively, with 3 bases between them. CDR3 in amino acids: CASSQSNEKLFF. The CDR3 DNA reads TGTGCCAGCAGCCAGAGTAATGAAAAACTGTTTTTT.

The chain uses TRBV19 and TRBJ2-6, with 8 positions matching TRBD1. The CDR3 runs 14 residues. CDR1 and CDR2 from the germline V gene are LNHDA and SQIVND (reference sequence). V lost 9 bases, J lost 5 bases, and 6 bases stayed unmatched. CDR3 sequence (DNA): TGTGCCAGCCAAGACAGGGGAAGGGCCAACGTCCTGACTTTC. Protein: CASQDRGRANVLTF.

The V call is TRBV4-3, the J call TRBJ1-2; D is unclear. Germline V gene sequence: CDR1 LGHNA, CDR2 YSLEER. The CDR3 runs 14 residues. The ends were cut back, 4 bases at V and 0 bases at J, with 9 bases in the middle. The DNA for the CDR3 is TGCGCCAGCAGCCCGGGCGGGACTAACTATGGCTACACCTTC. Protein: CASSPGGTNYGYTF.

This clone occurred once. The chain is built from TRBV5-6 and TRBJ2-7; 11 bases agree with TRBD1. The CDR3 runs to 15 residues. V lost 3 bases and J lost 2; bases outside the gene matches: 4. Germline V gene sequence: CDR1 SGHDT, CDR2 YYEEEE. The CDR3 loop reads CASSYGTGGTYEQYF. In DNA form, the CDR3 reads TGTGCCAGCAGCTACGGGACAGGGGGAACCTACGAGCAGTACTTC.

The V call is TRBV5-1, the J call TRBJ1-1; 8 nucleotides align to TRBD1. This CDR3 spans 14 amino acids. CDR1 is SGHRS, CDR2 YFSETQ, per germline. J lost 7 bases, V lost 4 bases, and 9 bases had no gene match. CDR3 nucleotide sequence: TGCGCCAGCAGCAAAAGCCAGGGGGCTTTTGAAGCTTTCTTT. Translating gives CASSKSQGAFEAFF.

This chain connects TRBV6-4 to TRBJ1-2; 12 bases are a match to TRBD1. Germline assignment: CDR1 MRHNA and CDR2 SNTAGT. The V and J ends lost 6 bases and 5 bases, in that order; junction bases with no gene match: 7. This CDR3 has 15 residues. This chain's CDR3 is CASSPGTGGGYGYTF. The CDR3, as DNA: TGTGCCAGCAGCCCCGGGACAGGGGGCGGGTATGGCTACACCTTC.

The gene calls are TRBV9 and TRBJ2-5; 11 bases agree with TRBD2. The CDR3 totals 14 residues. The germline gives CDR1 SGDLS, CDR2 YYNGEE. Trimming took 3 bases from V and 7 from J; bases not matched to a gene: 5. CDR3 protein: CASSDSGGAGTQYF. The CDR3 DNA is TGTGCCAGCAGCGATAGCGGGGGGGCGGGGACCCAGTACTTC.

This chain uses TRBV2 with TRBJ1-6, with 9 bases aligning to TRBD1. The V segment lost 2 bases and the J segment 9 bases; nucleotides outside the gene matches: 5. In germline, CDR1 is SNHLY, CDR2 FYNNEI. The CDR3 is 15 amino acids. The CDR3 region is CASSENRGLSSPLHF. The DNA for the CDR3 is TGTGCCAGCAGTGAAAACAGGGGGCTGAGTTCACCCCTCCACTTT.

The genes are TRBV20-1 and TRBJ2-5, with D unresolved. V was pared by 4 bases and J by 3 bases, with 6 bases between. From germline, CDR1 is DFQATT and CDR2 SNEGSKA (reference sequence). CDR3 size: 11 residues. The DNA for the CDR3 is TGCAGTGCTACCCCTAAAGAGACCCAGTACTTC. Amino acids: CSATPKETQYF.